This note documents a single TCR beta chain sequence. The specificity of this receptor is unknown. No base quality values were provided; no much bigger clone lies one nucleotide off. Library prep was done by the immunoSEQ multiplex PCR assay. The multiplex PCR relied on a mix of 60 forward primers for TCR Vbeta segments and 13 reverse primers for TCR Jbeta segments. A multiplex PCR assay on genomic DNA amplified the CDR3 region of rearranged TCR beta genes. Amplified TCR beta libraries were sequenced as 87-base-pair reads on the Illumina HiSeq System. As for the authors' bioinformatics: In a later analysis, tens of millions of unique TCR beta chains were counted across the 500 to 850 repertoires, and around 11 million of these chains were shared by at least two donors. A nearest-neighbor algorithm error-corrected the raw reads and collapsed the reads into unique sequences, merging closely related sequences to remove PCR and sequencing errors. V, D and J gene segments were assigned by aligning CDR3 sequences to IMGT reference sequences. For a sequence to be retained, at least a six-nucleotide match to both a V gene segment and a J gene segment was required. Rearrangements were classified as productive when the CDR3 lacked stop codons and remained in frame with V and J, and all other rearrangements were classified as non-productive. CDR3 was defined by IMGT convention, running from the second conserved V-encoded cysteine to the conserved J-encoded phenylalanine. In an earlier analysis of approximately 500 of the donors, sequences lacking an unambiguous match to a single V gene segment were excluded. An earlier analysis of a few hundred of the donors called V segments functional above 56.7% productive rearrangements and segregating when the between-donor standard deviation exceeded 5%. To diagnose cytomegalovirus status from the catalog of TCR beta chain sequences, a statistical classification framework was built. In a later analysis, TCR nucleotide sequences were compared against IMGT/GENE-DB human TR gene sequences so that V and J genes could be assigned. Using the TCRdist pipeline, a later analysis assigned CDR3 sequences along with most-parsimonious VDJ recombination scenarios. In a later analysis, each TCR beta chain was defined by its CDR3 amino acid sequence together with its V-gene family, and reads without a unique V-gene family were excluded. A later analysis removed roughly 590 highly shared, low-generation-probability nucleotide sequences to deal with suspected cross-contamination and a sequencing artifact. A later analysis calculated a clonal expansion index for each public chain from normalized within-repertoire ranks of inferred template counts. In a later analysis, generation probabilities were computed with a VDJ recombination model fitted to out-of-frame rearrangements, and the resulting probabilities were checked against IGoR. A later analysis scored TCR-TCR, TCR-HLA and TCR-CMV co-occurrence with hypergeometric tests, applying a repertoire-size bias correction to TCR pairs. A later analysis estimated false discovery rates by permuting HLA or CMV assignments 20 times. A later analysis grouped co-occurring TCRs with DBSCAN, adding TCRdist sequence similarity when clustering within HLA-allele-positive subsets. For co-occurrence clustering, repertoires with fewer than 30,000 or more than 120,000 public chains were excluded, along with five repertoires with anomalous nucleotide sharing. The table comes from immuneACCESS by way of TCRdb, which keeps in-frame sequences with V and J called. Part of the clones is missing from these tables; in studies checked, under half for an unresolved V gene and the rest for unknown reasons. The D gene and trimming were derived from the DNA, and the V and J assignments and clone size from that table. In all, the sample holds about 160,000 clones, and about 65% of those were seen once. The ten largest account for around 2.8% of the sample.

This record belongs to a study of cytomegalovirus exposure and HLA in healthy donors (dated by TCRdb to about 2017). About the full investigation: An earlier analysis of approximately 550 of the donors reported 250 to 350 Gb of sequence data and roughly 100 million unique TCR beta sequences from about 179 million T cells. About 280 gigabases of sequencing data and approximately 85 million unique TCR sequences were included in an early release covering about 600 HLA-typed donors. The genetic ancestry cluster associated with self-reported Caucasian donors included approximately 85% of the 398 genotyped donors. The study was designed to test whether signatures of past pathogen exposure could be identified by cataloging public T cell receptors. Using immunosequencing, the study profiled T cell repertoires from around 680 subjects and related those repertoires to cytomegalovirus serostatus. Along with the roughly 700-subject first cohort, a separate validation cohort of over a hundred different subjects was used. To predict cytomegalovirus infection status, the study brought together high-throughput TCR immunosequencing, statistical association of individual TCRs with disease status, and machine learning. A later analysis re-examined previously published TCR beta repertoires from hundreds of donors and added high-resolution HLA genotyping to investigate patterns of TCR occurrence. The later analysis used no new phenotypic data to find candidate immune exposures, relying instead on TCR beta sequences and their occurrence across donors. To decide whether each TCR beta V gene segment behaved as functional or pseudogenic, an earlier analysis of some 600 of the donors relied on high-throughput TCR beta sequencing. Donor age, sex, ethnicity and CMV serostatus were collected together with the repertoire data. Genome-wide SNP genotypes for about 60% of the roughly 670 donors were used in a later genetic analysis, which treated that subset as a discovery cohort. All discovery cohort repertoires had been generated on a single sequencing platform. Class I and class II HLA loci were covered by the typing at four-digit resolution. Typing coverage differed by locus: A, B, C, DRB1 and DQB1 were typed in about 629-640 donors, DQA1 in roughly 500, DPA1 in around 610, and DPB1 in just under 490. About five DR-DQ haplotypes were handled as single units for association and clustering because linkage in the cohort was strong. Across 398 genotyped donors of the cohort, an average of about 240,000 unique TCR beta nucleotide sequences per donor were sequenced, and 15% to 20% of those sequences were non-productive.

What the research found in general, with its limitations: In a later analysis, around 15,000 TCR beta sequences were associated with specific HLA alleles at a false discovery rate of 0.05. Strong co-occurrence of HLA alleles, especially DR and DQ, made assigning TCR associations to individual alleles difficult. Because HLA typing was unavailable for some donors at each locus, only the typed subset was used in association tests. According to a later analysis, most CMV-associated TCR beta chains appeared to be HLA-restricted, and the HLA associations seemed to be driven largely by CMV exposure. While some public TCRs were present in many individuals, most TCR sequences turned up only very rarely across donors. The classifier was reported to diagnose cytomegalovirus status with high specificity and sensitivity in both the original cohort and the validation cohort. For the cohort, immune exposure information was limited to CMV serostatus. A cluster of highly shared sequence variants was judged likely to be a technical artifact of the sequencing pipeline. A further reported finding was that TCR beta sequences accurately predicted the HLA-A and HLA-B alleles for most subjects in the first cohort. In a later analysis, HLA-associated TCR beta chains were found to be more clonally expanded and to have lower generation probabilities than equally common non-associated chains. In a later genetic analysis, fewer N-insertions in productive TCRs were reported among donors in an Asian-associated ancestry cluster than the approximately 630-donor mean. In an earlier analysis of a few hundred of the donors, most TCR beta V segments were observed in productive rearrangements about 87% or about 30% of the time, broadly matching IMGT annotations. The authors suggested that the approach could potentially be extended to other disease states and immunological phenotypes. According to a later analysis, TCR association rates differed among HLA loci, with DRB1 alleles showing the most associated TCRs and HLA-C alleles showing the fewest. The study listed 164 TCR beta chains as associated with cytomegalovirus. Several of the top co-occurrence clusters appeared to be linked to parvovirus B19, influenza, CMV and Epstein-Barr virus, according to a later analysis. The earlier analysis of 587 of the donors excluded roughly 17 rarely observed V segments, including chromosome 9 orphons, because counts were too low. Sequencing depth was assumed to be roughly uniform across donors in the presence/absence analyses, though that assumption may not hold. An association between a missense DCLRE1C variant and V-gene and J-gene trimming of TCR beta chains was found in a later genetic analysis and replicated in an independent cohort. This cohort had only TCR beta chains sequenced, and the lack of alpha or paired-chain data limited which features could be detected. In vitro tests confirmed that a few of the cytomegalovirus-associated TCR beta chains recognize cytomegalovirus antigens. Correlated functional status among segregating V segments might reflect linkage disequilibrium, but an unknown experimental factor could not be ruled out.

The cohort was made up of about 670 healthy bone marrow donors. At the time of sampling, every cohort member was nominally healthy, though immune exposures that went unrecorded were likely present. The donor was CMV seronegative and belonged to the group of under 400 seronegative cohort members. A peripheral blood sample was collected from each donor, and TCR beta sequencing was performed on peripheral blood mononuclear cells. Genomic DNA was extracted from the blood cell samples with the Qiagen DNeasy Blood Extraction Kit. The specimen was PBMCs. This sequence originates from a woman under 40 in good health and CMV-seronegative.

The nucleotide sequence is given as TGTGCCAGCACCGTGGCCGGGGTCTCCTACAATGAGCAGTTCTTC. Translation gives CASTVAGVSYNEQFF. The chain is made from TRBV7-2 and TRBJ2-1; the D segment could be TRBD2, given 5 matching bases. The CDR3 holds 15 amino acids from the cysteine to the phenylalanine. Left in the record is the CDR3 DNA by itself, 45 bases read in frame from the first base. V loses 7 bases of germline sequence and J loses 0 bases, and the interval between the two ends is 13 bases. CDR1 and CDR2, looked up from the germline V gene, are SGHTA and FQGNSA.